Included here is one T cell receptor (beta chain) sequence, with context. Antigen unknown. CDR1 is KGHSH, CDR2 LQKENI, per germline. Trimming cost V 6 bases and J 4 bases, with 10 bases left between them. The CDR3 contains 12 residues. This record belongs to a study of brain T cells in children with intractable seizures. Broader study findings: Pre-surgery blood may have been undersampled, hiding some clones.

Using immunoSEQ multiplex PCR, the repertoire was profiled, and TCRdb retains in-frame clones only, with some absent. The sample lists tens of thousands of clones; 95% to 96% were seen once. Sequencing used peripheral blood, obtained at surgery. The chain recombines TRBV18 with TRBJ2-7; D not resolved. The sequence derives from a boy in the first two years of life with focal cortical dysplasia and intractable seizures. The CDR3 protein is CASSPGLYEQYF. In DNA form, the CDR3 reads TGTGCCAGCTCGCCGGGCCTTTACGAGCAGTACTTC.